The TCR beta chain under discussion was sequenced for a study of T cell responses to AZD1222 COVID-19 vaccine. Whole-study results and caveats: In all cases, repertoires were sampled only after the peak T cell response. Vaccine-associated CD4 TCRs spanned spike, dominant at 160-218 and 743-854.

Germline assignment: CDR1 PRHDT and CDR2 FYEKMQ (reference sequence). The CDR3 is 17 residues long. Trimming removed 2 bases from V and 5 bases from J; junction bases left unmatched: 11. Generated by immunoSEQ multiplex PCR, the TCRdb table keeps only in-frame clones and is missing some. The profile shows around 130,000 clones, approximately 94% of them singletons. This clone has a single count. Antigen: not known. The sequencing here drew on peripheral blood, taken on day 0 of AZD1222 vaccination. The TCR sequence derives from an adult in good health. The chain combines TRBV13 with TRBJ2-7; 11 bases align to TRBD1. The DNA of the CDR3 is TGTGCCAGCAGCTTAAGTGGACAGGGGGCGCTCGGCCACGAGCAGTACTTC. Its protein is CASSLSGQGALGHEQYF.